This T cell receptor (beta chain) came from a study of blood T cell repertoires in COVID-19. In the study overall: The study drew acute and convalescent COVID-19 samples from the United States, Italy and Spain.

In the original workflow: For nucleated cells, counts were estimated from reference gene primer amplification. TCRdb's copy holds only in-frame clones and misses some; the assay was immunoSEQ multiplex PCR. V, J and clone size derive from that table, while D and trimming were established from the DNA sequence. The repertoire has some 89,000 clones, around nine tenths of them found once; the top ten carry 15% to 17%. This sequence was found in a human donor in a cohort sampled during active COVID-19. The sample was peripheral blood.

The CDR3 loop reads CASSIWQAGNTIYF. In DNA, the CDR3 is TGTGCCAGTAGTATTTGGCAGGCTGGAAACACCATATATTTT. The rearrangement links TRBV19 to TRBJ1-3; no reliable D call. The ends were cut back, 3 bases at V and 2 bases at J, with 8 bases in the middle. This CDR3 contains 14 residues. CDR1 and CDR2 from the germline V gene are LNHDA and SQIVND (reference sequence).